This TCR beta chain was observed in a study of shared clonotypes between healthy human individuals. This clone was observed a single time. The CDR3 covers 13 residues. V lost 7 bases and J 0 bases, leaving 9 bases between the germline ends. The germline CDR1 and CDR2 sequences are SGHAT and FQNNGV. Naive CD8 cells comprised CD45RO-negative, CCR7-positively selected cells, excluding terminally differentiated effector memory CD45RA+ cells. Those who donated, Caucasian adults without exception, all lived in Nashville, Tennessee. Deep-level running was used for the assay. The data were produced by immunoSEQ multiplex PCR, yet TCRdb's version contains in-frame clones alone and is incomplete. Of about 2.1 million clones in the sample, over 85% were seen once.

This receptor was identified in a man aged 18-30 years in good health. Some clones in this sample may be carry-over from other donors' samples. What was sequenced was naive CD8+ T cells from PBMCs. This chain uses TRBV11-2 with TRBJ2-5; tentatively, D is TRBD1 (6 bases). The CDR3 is CASTGDDQETQYF. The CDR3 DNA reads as TGTGCCAGCACAGGGGACGACCAAGAGACCCAGTACTTC.